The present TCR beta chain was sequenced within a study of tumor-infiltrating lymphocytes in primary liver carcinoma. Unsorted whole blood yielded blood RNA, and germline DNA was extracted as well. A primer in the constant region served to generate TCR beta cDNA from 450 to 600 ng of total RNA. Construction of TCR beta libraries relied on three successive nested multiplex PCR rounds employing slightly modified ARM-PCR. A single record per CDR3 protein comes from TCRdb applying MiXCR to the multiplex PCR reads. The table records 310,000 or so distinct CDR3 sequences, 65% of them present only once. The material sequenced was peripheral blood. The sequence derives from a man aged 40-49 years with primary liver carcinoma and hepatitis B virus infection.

CDR3 sequence: CASSSTSGRRSSYDEQFF. In DNA form, the CDR3 reads TGTGCCAGCAGTTCGACTAGCGGGAGGCGGAGCTCCTATGATGAGCAGTTCTTC. V gene TRBV11-2 combines with J gene TRBJ2-1; 13 bases agree with TRBD2. This CDR3 spans 18 amino acids. Germline trimming cut 6 bases from V and 8 bases from J; bases unmatched to any gene: 16. Looked up from germline, CDR1 is SGHAT and CDR2 is FQNNGV.